Many counts were recorded for the clone carrying this T cell receptor beta chain. The CDR3 runs 14 residues. CDR1 is SGHRS and CDR2 is YFSETQ in the germline V gene. V lost 4 bases, J lost 2 bases, and 9 bases lay in between. Amplified regions were TCR beta CDR3 sequences from RNA transcripts. The primer set for the first-round RT-PCR of the TCR CDR3 was HTBI. MiXCR, applied by TCRdb to the multiplex PCR reads, yields one record per CDR3 protein. The sample consists of about 270,000 distinct CDR3 sequences, 20% to 30% of them appearing once. Patients aged 18 to 65 with hyperthyroidism were newly diagnosed, with duration under 2 months. Exclusion of a patient resulted from uncontrolled infection, other autoimmune disease, pregnancy or lactation. Using around 10 ml of fresh peripheral blood, PBMCs were prepared. This specimen comes from a study of T cells in Graves' hyperthyroidism and ophthalmopathy.

The TCR was taken from a man in his forties with Graves' hyperthyroidism that later progressed to Graves' ophthalmopathy. The genes are TRBV5-1 and TRBJ2-2, with D possibly TRBD1 on 6 matching bases. Material for sequencing was blood. The CDR3, as DNA: TGCGCCAGCAGCCAGACAGGCAACACCGGGGAGCTGTTTTTT. It specifies CASSQTGNTGELFF.